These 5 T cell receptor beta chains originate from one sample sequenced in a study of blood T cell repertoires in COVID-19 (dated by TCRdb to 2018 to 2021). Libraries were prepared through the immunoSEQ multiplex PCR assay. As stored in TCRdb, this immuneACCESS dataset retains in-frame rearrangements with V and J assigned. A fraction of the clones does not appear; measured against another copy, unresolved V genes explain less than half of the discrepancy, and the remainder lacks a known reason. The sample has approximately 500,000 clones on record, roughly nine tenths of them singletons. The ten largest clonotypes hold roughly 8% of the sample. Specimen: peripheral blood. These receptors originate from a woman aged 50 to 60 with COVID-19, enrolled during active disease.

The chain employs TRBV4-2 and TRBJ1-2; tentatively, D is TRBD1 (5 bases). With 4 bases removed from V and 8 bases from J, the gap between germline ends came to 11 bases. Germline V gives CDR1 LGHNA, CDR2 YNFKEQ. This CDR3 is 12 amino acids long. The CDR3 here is CASSPSSGGYTF. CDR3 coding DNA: TGTGCCAGCAGCCCCAGCTCAGGGGGCTACACCTTC.

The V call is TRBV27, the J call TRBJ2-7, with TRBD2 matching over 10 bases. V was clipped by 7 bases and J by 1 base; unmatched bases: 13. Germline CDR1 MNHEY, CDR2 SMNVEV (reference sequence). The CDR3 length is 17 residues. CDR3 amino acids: CASKRASGGHFSYEQYF. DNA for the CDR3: TGTGCCAGCAAAAGGGCTAGCGGGGGCCACTTTTCCTACGAGCAGTACTTC.

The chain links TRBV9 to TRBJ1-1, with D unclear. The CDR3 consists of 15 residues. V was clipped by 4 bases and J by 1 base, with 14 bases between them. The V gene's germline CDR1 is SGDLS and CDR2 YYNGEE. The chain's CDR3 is CASSPHLQQNTEAFF. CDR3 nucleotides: TGTGCCAGCAGCCCCCACCTACAGCAGAACACTGAAGCTTTCTTT.

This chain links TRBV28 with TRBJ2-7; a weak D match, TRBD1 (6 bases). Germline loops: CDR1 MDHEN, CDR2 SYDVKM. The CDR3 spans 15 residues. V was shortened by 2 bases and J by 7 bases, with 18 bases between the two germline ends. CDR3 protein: CASSLAGDDSNEQYF. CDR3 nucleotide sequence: TGTGCCAGCAGTTTAGCAGGGGACGACTCGAATGAGCAGTACTTC.

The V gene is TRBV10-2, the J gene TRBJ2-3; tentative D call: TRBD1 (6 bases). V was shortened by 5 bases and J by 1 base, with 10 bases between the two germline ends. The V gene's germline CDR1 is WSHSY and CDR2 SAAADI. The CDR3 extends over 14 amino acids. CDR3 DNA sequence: TGCGCCAGCAGTTACGACAGGCGCACAGATACGCAGTATTTT. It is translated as CASSYDRRTDTQYF.